These T cell receptor beta chains were read from a single sample in a study of T and B cells in COVID-19 patients. TCRdb recomputed calls from the multiplex PCR reads with MiXCR, one row per CDR3 protein. This table holds 5,500 to 8,000 distinct CDR3 sequences, 30% to 35% found once. The sample consisted of blood. These receptors were obtained from a human donor with active COVID-19. CDR3s include the opening cysteine and the closing phenylalanine or tryptophan. D genes are given only for firm matches. Size tells how often a clone was seen (once, few, many) or the class of an expanded clone, and some rows leave it out.

v_call	clone_size	cdr3_length	j_call	d_call	cdr3_nt	cdr3_aa
TRBV19	few	15	TRBJ1-1	NA	TGTGCCAGTAGTATTTTGACGGGACGTTACACTGAAGCTTTCTTT	CASSILTGRYTEAFF
TRBV14	few	15	TRBJ2-1	NA	TGTGCCAGCAGCCAAGCGCGGGCCTCCTACAATGAGCAGTTCTTC	CASSQARASYNEQFF
TRBV6-2/TRBV6-3	few	13	TRBJ2-7	NA	TGTGCCAGCAGTTACCGGGATGCCTACGAGCAGTACTTC	CASSYRDAYEQYF
TRBV18	NA	14	TRBJ2-3	NA	TGTGCCAGCTCACCCCGGGACAGCACAGATACGCAGTATTTT	CASSPRDSTDTQYF
TRBV6-6	few	13	TRBJ1-2	NA	TGTGCCAGCTTGAGGGGGGCTAACTATGGCTACACCTTC	CASLRGANYGYTF
TRBV6-5	NA	12	TRBJ1-1	NA	TGTGCCAGCAGTTACTCCAACACTGAAGCTTTCTTT	CASSYSNTEAFF
TRBV19	medium-sized	13	TRBJ1-4	NA	TGTGCCAGTAATTACAGGGCGGCCGAAAAACTGTTTTTT	CASNYRAAEKLFF
TRBV5-5	NA	15	TRBJ1-5	NA	TGTGCCAGCAGCTTGTTCGGGACACCCGATCAGCCCCAGCATTTT	CASSLFGTPDQPQHF
TRBV13	NA	19	TRBJ2-6	NA	TGTGCCAGCAGCCTCCCTTTTGGCAGGGCCCGCTCTGGGGCCAACGTCCTGACTTTC	CASSLPFGRARSGANVLTF
TRBV18	once	13	TRBJ1-2	NA	TGTGCCAGCTCACCACAGGGGGGAGATGGCTACACCTTC	CASSPQGGDGYTF
TRBV7-2	NA	13	TRBJ1-5	TRBD1	TGTGCCAGCAGCTTAGCAGGACAGGCCGCCCAGCATTTT	CASSLAGQAAQHF
TRBV20-1	NA	13	TRBJ2-7	NA	TGCAGTGCTAGGGCAGTAAGGGACTACGAGCAGTACTTC	CSARAVRDYEQYF
TRBV18	NA	14	TRBJ2-3	NA	TGTGCCAGCTCACCCTCCCTCGGCACAGATACGCAGTATTTT	CASSPSLGTDTQYF
TRBV15	NA	15	TRBJ1-5	NA	TGTGCCACCAGCCCCGGGGCCCTTAGCAATCAGCCCCAGCATTTT	CATSPGALSNQPQHF
TRBV7-2	NA	15	TRBJ2-3	TRBD2	TGTGCCAGCAGCTTAACTAGCGGGGGCACAGATACGCAGTATTTT	CASSLTSGGTDTQYF
TRBV7-6	NA	16	TRBJ2-1	TRBD1	TGTGCCAGCAGCTCTAACACAGGGGGCTCCTACAATGAGCAGTTCTTC	CASSSNTGGSYNEQFF
TRBV14	NA	16	TRBJ2-1	NA	TGTGCCAGCAGCCGGCCCCTTCTTTGGGGTCGGAATGAGCAGTTCTTC	CASSRPLLWGRNEQFF
TRBV5-6	few	13	TRBJ1-2	NA	TGTGCCAGCAGCCGGATGCCGGTGAATGGCTACACCTTC	CASSRMPVNGYTF
TRBV12-3/TRBV12-4	few	12	TRBJ2-2	NA	TGTGCCAGCAGCCGACAGACCGGGGAGCTGTTTTTT	CASSRQTGELFF
TRBV6-2/TRBV6-3	NA	15	TRBJ2-3	TRBD2	TGTGCCAGCAGAAGACGGGGGGGGGGCACGGATACGCAGTATTTT	CASRRRGGGTDTQYF
TRBV5-1	NA	16	TRBJ1-2	NA	TGCGCCAGCAGCTATCAGACAGGCCCCACCGATAGTGGCTACACCTTC	CASSYQTGPTDSGYTF
TRBV6-6	few	13	TRBJ1-1	NA	TGTGCCAGCGGGGGGGAAATGAACACTGAAGCTTTCTTT	CASGGEMNTEAFF
TRBV5-1	few	16	TRBJ2-6	NA	TGCGCCAGCAGCTTAGGGCGGACCTCTGGGGCCAACGTCCTGACTTTC	CASSLGRTSGANVLTF
TRBV6-1	NA	16	TRBJ1-5	NA	TGTGCCAGCAGTCCACGGGGAGGTGCGGGCAATCTGCCCCAGCATTTT	CASSPRGGAGNLPQHF
TRBV10-3	few	13	TRBJ2-7	NA	TGTGCCATCGGGCTGAAGGGGGCCTACGAGCAGTACTTC	CAIGLKGAYEQYF
TRBV10-3	few	14	TRBJ2-3	NA	TGTGCCATCAGTGAGTCGCTCGGTATAGATACGCAGTATTTT	CAISESLGIDTQYF
TRBV13	few	15	TRBJ2-7	TRBD1	TGTGCCAGCAGTTTGGGGACAGTAGCCCCGAACGAGCAGTACTTC	CASSLGTVAPNEQYF
TRBV7-6	few	16	TRBJ2-5	NA	TGTGCCAGCAGCCCTGACAGGCCCAATTCCCAAGAGACCCAGTACTTC	CASSPDRPNSQETQYF
TRBV29-1	medium-sized	17	TRBJ1-5	TRBD1	TGCAGCGTTGAAGAGGGAAGTTGGACAGGGCTGGATCAGCCCCAGCATTTT	CSVEEGSWTGLDQPQHF
TRBV20-1	NA	15	TRBJ1-5	NA	TGCAGTGCTACTTTAGCCAGGGATCCGAATCAGCCCCAGCATTTT	CSATLARDPNQPQHF
TRBV4-1	NA	18	TRBJ2-4	NA	TGCGCCAGCAGCCAAGAGGGGTACGGGGCAGGGGTCAAAAACATTCAGTACTTC	CASSQEGYGAGVKNIQYF
TRBV12-3/TRBV12-4	NA	14	TRBJ1-5	NA	TGTGCCAGCAGGCCCCGGGAAAGCAATCAGCCCCAGCATTTT	CASRPRESNQPQHF
TRBV15	medium-sized	16	TRBJ2-1	NA	TGTGCCACCAGCAGAGATATGGGGGGAACCTACAATGAGCAGTTCTTC	CATSRDMGGTYNEQFF
TRBV11-2	NA	17	TRBJ2-6	NA	TGTGCCAGCAGCTTAGCCTCCGGGGGCGCTGGGGCCAACGTCCTGACTTTC	CASSLASGGAGANVLTF
TRBV6-1	NA	13	TRBJ1-2	NA	TGTGCCAGCAGTTTACAGGGTCGGTATGGCTACACCTTC	CASSLQGRYGYTF
TRBV6-6	few	14	TRBJ1-2	NA	TGTGCCAGCAGTTACGAGACAGGCTTCTATGGCTACACCTTC	CASSYETGFYGYTF
TRBV27	medium-sized	15	TRBJ2-1	TRBD1	TGTGCCAGCAGTTTACGCAGGGGGCGGGGCAATGAGCAGTTCTTC	CASSLRRGRGNEQFF
TRBV19	medium-sized	15	TRBJ2-3	TRBD2	TGTGCCAGTACCCCCGGGGGGAGGTTGACAGATACGCAGTATTTT	CASTPGGRLTDTQYF
TRBV14	NA	17	TRBJ2-1	NA	TGTGCCAGCAGAGCTTGGTTAACAGGTCCTTCCTACAATGAGCAGTTCTTC	CASRAWLTGPSYNEQFF
TRBV5-4	NA	16	TRBJ2-3	NA	TGTGCCAGCAGCTTGTCTCCAGACTCTAGCACAGATACGCAGTATTTT	CASSLSPDSSTDTQYF
TRBV11-2	few	20	TRBJ2-6	NA	TGTGCCAGCAGCTCCTACAGGGACCGCTATTCGGGATTTGGGGCCAACGTCCTGACTTTC	CASSSYRDRYSGFGANVLTF
TRBV6-5	few	16	TRBJ1-5	NA	TGTGCCAGCAGTCCCAGGGGTTTATCTGGCAATCAGCCCCAGCATTTT	CASSPRGLSGNQPQHF
TRBV15	medium-sized	13	TRBJ2-1	TRBD1	TGTGCCACCAGCACAACAGGGGGCCATGAGCAGTTCTTC	CATSTTGGHEQFF
TRBV12-3/TRBV12-4	few	15	TRBJ2-7	TRBD1	TGTGCCAGCAGGGCGTCGGGACAGATTCCCTACGAGCAGTACTTC	CASRASGQIPYEQYF
TRBV7-2	NA	16	TRBJ2-7	NA	TGTGCCAGCACCACCGAGAGAAGGACAGACACCTACGAGCAGTACTTC	CASTTERRTDTYEQYF
TRBV12-3/TRBV12-4	once	17	TRBJ1-2	NA	TGTGCCAGCAGTTTGGGCGGCAGGTTTATCCCCTCCTATGGCTACACTTTC	CASSLGGRFIPSYGYTF